This T cell receptor beta chain was observed in a study of control samples from healthy donors and cancer patients. Repertoires were generated with immunoSEQ multiplex PCR, while TCRdb's copy carries only in-frame clones and drops some. The sample contains fewer than 130,000 clones, around 87% of which appear only once. The germline V and J ends were trimmed by 5 bases and 4 bases, with 8 bases remaining between them. Germline V gene sequence: CDR1 MDHEN, CDR2 SYDVKM. The CDR3 covers 12 residues. The receptor was derived from a woman aged 60-70 years with lung cancer. V gene TRBV28 combines with J gene TRBJ2-5, with unresolved D. Sequencing was done on a sample of PBMCs. CDR3 residues: CASSPPRETQYF. The CDR3 nucleotides read TGTGCCAGCAGTCCCCCGAGAGAGACCCAGTACTTC.